This is a list of T cell receptor beta chains from one sample in a study of blood T cells in healthy people across ages. TCRdb called the 5' RACE reads again in MiXCR, with one record for every CDR3 protein. The sample includes 1.5 million to 2 million distinct CDR3 sequences, around half of them seen just once. The sequenced sample consisted of blood. Receptors were obtained from a woman aged 40 to 55 in good health. Each CDR3 is given with its conserved first and last residue. The order of the fields is D gene, V gene, clone size, CDR3 length, J gene, CDR3 protein, CDR3 DNA. The D gene is left open where the match is weak. Only part of the rows carry a size: once, few, many, or a class if the clone is expanded.

TRBD1	TRBV20-1	.	14	TRBJ1-5	CSANRQGADQPQHF	TGCAGTGCTAACCGACAGGGGGCGGATCAGCCCCAGCATTTT
.	TRBV24-1	few	13	TRBJ2-5	CATSAWDQETQYF	TGTGCCACCAGTGCCTGGGACCAAGAGACCCAGTACTTC
TRBD1	TRBV12-3/TRBV12-4	once	15	TRBJ1-4	CASTFGDRGQEKLFF	TGTGCCAGCACCTTCGGGGACAGGGGACAGGAAAAACTGTTTTTT
.	TRBV7-2	.	14	TRBJ1-6	CASSVGGHNSPLHF	TGTGCCAGCAGCGTAGGGGGTCATAATTCACCCCTCCACTTT
TRBD1	TRBV6-2/TRBV6-3	few	15	TRBJ2-7	CASSFRGPLPYEQYF	TGTGCCAGCAGTTTCAGGGGGCCCCTTCCCTACGAGCAGTACTTC
.	TRBV6-6	.	17	TRBJ1-5	CASSTGQRKYSNQPQHF	TGTGCCAGCAGCACCGGACAGAGAAAATATAGCAATCAGCCCCAGCATTTT
TRBD1	TRBV13	few	15	TRBJ1-2	CASSLVQGVFYGYTF	TGTGCCAGCAGCTTAGTACAGGGGGTATTCTATGGCTACACCTTC
.	TRBV12-1	.	16	TRBJ2-2	CASSFYPEGYTGELFF	TGTGCCAGCAGCTTTTACCCCGAGGGGTACACCGGGGAGCTGTTTTTT
.	TRBV12-3/TRBV12-4	.	15	TRBJ1-2	CASSSHTTGSRGYTF	TGTGCCAGCAGTTCGCATACTACAGGTTCACGTGGCTACACCTTC
.	TRBV4-1	once	16	TRBJ2-3	CASSQEPGPSTDTQYF	TGCGCCAGCAGCCAAGAGCCGGGGCCCTCCACAGATACGCAGTATTTT
.	TRBV7-9	.	15	TRBJ2-7	CASSAMQVGGDEQYF	TGTGCCAGCAGCGCGATGCAGGTGGGGGGCGACGAGCAGTACTTC
.	TRBV7-2	few	15	TRBJ2-3	CASSSGAGITDTQYF	TGTGCCAGCAGCTCCGGGGCAGGGATCACAGATACGCAGTATTTT
TRBD2	TRBV4-2	.	17	TRBJ2-1	CACSPWTSGGAYNEQFF	TGTGCCTGCAGCCCTTGGACTAGCGGGGGGGCGTACAATGAGCAGTTCTTC
.	TRBV27	once	15	TRBJ2-1	CASSPGYNSYNEQFF	TGTGCCAGCAGTCCCGGCTATAACTCCTACAATGAGCAGTTCTTC
TRBD1	TRBV7-2	.	15	TRBJ1-5	CASSTPGTGAQPQHF	TGTGCCAGCAGCACACCCGGGACAGGGGCCCAGCCCCAGCATTTT
.	TRBV14	.	14	TRBJ2-7	CASSQEWLAGEQYF	TGTGCCAGCAGCCAAGAGTGGCTAGCAGGCGAGCAGTACTTC
.	TRBV12-3/TRBV12-4	few	15	TRBJ2-5	CASSSPRDSRETQYF	TGTGCCAGCAGTTCCCCCCGAGACAGCAGAGAGACCCAGTACTTC
TRBD2	TRBV4-1	.	18	TRBJ2-5	CASSQVLAGGGYQETQYF	TGCGCCAGCAGCCAAGTCCTAGCGGGGGGCGGGTACCAAGAGACCCAGTACTTC
.	TRBV5-1	few	12	TRBJ2-1	CASSISYNEQFF	TGCGCCAGCAGCATCTCCTACAATGAGCAGTTCTTC
.	TRBV6-6	many	13	TRBJ2-7	CASQDRGGYEQYF	TGTGCCAGCCAAGACAGGGGAGGGTACGAGCAGTACTTC
.	TRBV7-2	few	14	TRBJ2-3	CASSSTTATDTQYF	TGTGCCAGCAGCTCAACTACGGCCACAGATACGCAGTATTTT
.	TRBV6-5	few	13	TRBJ2-7	CASSYSYSGEQYF	TGTGCCAGCAGTTACTCGTATAGCGGCGAGCAGTACTTC
TRBD2	TRBV6-5	.	19	TRBJ2-5	CASSYVAALAGGNRETQYF	TGTGCCAGCAGTTACGTAGCCGCACTAGCGGGGGGTAACCGGGAGACCCAGTACTTC
TRBD2	TRBV7-2	few	15	TRBJ2-7	CASSELAGDIYEQYF	TGTGCCAGCAGCGAACTAGCGGGGGATATCTACGAGCAGTACTTC
.	TRBV9	.	15	TRBJ2-1	CASNSGGGRSNEQFF	TGTGCCAGCAATTCAGGGGGGGGCCGTAGCAATGAGCAGTTCTTC
.	TRBV27	few	14	TRBJ1-2	CASSLTPGSYGYTF	TGTGCCAGCAGTTTAACCCCGGGGAGCTATGGCTACACCTTC
.	TRBV7-2	.	16	TRBJ2-7	CASSLDGTGFKLEQYF	TGTGCCAGCAGCTTAGATGGAACCGGATTCAAACTAGAGCAGTACTTC
.	TRBV6-2/TRBV6-3	.	16	TRBJ2-7	CASSYSRDRSSHEQYF	TGTGCCAGCAGTTACTCGAGGGACCGGAGCTCCCACGAGCAGTACTTC
TRBD1	TRBV5-1	few	17	TRBJ2-4	CASSYGTGPLAKNIQYF	TGCGCCAGCAGCTATGGGACAGGTCCCTTAGCCAAAAACATTCAGTACTTC
.	TRBV15	few	14	TRBJ1-1	CATSRDLSDTEAFF	TGTGCCACCAGCAGAGATCTTTCGGACACTGAAGCTTTCTTT